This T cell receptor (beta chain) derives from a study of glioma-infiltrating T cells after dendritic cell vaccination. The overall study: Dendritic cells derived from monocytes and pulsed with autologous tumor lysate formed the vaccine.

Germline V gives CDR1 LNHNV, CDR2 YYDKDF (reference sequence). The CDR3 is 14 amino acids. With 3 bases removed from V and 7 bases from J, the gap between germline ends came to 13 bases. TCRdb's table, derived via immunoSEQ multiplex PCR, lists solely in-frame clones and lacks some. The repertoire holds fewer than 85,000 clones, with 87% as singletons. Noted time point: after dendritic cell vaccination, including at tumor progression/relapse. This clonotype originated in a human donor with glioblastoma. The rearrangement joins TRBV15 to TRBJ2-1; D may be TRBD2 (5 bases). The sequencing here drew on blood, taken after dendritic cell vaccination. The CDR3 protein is CATSSFGKDNEQFF. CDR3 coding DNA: TGTGCCACCAGCAGTTTCGGGAAAGATAATGAGCAGTTCTTC.